One T cell receptor (beta chain) is described in this entry. Its matching antigen is unknown. V was clipped by 7 bases and J by 11 bases, with 18 bases between them. CDR3 length: 13 amino acids. Per germline, CDR1 MNHNY and CDR2 SVGAGI (reference sequence). These data are taken from a study of T cell repertoires in cytomegalovirus infection. Across the whole study: TCR beta signatures that were public indicated CMV infection and matching HLA type.

One entry per CDR3 protein results from TCRdb running MiXCR on the reads. The repertoire holds around 500,000 distinct CDR3 sequences, with approximately 46% as singletons. Findings and limits, study-wide: HLA-C-restricted TCR beta clonotypes specific for CMV led the ex vivo response. Carriers of CMV plus the relevant HLA were identified by cumulative public TCR beta family frequency.

Sequencing used cultured PBMCs, obtained from culture after CMV antigen stimulation. V usage is TRBV6-6 and J usage is TRBJ1-5; D remains unclear. The receptor was isolated from a human donor in good health (CMV status not recorded). Some clones in this sample may be carry-over from other donors' samples. The chain's CDR3 is CASTSGSGRTQHF. The DNA of the CDR3 is TGTGCCAGCACCTCCGGTTCCGGGAGGACCCAGCATTTT.